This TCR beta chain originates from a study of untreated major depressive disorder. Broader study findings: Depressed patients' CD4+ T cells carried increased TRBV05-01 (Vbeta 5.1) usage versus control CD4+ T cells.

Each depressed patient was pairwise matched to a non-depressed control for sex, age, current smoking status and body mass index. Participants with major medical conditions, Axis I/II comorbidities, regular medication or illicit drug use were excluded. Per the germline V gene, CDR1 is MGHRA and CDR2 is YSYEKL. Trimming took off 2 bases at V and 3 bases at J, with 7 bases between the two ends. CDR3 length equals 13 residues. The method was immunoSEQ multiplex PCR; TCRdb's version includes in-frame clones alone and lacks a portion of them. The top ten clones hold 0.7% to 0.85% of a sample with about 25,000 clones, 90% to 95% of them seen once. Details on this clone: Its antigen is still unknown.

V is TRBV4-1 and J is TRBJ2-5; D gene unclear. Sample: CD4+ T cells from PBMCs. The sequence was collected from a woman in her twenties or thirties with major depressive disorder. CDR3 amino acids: CASSQWQKETQYF. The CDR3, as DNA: TGCGCCAGCAGCCAATGGCAGAAAGAGACCCAGTACTTC.